Given below is one T cell receptor beta chain in context. TCRdb derives one entry per CDR3 protein from the 5' RACE reads, leaving out DNA. Here the sample table reports roughly 120,000 distinct CDR3 sequences. The entry originates in a study of monozygotic twins with inflammatory bowel disease. Germline CDR1 reads SGHRS; CDR2 reads YFSETQ. The CDR3 has 14 amino acids. From whole blood, total RNA was isolated without any sorting of T cells. Specimen: blood. The genes are TRBV5-1 and TRBJ2-5; TCRdb designates TRBD1, a call that cannot be tested without DNA. The TCR comes from a human donor with ulcerative colitis or Crohn's disease, or a healthy co-twin of an affected twin (not recorded which). This chain's CDR3 is CASSLVDSQETQYF. Supplemented by reference TRBV5-1 and TRBJ2-5, the full variable domain reads KAGVTQTPRYLIKTRGQQVTLSCSPISGHRSVSWYQQTPGQGLQFLFEYFSETQRNKGNFPGRFSGRQFSNSRSEMNVSTLELGDSALYLCASSLVDSQETQYFGPGTRLLVL.